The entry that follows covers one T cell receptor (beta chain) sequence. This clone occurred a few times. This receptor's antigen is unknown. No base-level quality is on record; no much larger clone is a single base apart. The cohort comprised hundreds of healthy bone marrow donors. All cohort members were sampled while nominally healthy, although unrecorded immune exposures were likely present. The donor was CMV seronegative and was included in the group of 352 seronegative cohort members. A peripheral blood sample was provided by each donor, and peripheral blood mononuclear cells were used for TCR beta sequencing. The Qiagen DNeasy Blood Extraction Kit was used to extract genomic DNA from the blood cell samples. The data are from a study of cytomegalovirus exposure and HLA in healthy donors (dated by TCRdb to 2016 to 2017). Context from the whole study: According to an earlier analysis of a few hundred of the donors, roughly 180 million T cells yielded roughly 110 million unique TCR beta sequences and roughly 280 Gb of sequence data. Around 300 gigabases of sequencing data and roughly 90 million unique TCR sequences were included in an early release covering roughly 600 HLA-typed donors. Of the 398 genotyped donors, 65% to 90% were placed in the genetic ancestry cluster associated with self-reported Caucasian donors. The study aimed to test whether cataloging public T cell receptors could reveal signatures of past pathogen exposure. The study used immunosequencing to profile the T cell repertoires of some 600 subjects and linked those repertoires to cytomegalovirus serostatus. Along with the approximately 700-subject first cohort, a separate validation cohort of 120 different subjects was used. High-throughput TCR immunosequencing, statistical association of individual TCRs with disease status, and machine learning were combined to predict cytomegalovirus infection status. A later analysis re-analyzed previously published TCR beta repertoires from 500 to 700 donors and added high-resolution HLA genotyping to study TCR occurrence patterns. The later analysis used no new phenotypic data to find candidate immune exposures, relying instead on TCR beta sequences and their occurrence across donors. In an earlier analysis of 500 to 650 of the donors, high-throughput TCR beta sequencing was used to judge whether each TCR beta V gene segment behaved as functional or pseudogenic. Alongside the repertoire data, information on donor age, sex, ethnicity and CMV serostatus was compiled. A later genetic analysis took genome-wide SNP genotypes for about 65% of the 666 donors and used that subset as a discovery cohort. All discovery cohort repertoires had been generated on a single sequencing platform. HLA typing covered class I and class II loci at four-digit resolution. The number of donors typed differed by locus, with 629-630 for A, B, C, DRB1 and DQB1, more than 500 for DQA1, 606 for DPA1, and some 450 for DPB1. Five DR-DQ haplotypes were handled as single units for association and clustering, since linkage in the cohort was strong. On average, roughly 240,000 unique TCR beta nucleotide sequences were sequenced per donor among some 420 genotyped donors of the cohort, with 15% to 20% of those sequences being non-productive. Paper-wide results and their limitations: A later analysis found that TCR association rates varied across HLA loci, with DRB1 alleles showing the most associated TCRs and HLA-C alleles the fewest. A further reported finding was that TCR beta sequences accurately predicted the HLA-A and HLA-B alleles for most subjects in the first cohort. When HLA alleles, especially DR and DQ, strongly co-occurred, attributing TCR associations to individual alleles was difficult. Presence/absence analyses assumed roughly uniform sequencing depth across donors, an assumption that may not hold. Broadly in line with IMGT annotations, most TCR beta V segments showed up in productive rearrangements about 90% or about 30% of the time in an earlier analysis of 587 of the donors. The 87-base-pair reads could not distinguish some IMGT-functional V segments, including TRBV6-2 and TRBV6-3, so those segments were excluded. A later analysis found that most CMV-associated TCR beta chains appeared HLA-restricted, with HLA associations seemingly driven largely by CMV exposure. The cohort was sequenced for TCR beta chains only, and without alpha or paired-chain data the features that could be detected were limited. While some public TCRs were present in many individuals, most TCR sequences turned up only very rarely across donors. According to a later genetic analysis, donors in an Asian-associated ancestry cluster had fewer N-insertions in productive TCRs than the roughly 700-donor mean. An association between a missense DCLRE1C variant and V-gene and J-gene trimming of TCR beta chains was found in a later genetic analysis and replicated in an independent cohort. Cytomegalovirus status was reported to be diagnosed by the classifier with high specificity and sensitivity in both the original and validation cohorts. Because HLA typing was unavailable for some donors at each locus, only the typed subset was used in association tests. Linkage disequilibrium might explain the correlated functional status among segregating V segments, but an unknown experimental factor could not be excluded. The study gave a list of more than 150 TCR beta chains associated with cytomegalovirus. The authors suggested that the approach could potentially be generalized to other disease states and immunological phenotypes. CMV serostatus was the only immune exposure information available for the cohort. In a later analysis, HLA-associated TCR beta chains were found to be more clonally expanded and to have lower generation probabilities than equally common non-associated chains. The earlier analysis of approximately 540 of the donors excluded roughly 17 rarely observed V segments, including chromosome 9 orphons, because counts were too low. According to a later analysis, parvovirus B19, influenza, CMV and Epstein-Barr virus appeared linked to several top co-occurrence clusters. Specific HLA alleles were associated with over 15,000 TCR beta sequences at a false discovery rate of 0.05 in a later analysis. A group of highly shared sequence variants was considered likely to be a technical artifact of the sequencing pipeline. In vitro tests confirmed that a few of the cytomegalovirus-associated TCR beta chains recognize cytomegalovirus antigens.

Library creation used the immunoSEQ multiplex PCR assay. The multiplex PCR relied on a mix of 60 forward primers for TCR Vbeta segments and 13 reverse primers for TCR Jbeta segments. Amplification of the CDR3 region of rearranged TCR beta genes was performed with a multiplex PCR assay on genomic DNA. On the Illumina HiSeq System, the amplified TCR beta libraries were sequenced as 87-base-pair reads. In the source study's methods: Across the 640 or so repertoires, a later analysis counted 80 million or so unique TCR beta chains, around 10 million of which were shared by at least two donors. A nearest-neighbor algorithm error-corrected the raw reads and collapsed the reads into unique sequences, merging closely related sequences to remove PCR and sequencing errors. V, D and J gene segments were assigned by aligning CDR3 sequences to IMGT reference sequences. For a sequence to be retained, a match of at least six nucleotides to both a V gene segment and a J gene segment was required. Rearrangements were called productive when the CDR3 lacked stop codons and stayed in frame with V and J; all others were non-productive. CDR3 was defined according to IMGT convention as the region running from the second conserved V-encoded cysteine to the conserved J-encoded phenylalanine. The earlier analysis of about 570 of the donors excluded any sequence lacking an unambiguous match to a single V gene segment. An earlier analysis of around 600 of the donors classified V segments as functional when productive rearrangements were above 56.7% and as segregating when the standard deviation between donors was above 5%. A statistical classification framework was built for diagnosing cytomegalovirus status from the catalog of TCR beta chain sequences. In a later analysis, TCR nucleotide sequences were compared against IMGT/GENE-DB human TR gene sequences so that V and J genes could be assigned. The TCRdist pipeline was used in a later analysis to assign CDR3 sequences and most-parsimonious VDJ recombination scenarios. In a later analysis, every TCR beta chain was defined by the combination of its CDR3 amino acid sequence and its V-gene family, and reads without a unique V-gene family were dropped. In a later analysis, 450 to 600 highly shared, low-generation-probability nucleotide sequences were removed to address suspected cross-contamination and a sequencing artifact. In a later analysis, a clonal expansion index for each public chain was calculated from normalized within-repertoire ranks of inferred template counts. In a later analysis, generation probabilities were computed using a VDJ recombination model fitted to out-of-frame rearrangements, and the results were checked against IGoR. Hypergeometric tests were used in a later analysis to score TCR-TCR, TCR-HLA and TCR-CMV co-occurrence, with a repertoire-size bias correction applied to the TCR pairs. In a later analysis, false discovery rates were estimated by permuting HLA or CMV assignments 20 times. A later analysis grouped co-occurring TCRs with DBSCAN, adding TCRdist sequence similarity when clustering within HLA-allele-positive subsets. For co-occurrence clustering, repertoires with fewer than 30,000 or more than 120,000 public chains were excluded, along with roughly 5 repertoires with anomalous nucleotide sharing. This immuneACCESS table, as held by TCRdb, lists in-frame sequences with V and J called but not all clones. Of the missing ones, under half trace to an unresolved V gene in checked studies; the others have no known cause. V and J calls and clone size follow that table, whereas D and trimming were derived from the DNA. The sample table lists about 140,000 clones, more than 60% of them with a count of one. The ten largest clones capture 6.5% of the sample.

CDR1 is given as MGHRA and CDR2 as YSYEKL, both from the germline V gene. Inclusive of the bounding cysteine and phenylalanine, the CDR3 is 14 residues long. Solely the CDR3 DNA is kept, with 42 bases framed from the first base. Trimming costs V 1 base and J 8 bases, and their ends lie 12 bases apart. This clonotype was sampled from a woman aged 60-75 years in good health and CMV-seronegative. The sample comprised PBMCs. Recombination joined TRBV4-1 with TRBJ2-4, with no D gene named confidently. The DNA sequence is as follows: TGCGCCAGCAGCCAAGGGATAACAGACGACATTCAGTACTTC. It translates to CASSQGITDDIQYF.